This T cell receptor (beta chain) emerged from a study of cytomegalovirus exposure and HLA in healthy donors. Study-wide results and caveats: Across donors, sequencing depth was assumed by presence/absence analyses to be roughly uniform.

To note about this clone: Its antigen is still unknown.

Both 60 Vbeta primers and 13 Jbeta primers went into the PCR. Profiled with immunoSEQ multiplex PCR; TCRdb holds only in-frame clones, not every one. The data contain over 150,000 clones, around four fifths of them singletons. Between the trimmed V and J ends, which lost 2 bases and 2 bases, there was a span of 6 bases. Germline values: CDR1 SGHAT, CDR2 FQNNGV. CDR3 length: 13 residues. The sample was PBMCs. The sequence derives from a woman aged 45-65 years in good health and CMV-seronegative. The chain employs TRBV11-2 and TRBJ2-5, with unresolved D. This CDR3 is CASSLQDQETQYF. CDR3 coding DNA: TGTGCCAGCAGCTTACAGGATCAAGAGACCCAGTACTTC.